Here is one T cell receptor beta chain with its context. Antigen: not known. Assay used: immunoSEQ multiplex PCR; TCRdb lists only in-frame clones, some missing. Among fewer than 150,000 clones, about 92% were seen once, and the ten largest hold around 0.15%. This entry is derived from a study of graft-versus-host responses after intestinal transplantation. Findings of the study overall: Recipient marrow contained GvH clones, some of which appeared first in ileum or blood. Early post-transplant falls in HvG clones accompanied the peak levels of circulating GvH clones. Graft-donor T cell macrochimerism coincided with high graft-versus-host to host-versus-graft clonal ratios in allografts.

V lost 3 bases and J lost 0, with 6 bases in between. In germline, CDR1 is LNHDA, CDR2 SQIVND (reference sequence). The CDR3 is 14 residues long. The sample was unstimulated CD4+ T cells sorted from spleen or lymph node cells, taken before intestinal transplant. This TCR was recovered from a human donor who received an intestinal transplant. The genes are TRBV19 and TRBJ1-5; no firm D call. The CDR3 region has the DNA TGTGCCAGTAGTATCGTAAATAGCAATCAGCCCCAGCATTTT. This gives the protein CASSIVNSNQPQHF.